This T cell receptor beta chain emerged from a study of blood T cell repertoires in COVID-19 (dated by TCRdb to about 2020). About the full investigation: Samples covering the acute and convalescent phases of COVID-19 were provided by collaborators in the United States, Italy and Spain. Where available, HLA class I and class II types were taken from metadata supplied by the sample provider and were not determined by assay-based typing. The repertoires were released in a freely available public database meant as a resource for research on the immune response to SARS-CoV-2. Subjects who had been exposed to COVID-19, were actively infected with it, or had recovered from it provided the deeply sampled blood TCRbeta repertoires that made up the dataset. Samples came from the ongoing ImmuneRACE study (first 160 participants) plus 1,254 subjects from 6 global collaborators. The material from the prospective study consisted of cDNA or gDNA derived from T cells, B-cell-depleted T cells, or PBMCs. The sample metadata nearly always contained a de-identified subject ID, COVID-19 status, age in years and sex. Summary of the overall study and its limitations: The amount of clinical and demographic metadata varied by source and participant and was provided uncurated.

At one collaborating source in Seattle, patients were enrolled during active infection and were followed longitudinally through the course of disease. Collaborating institutions collected whole blood in K2EDTA tubes following their own protocols. For TCRbeta analysis, collaborators shipped samples as frozen whole blood, isolated PBMCs, or DNA extracted from either of those sample types. The immunoSEQ Assay, a bias-controlled multiplex PCR, was used to amplify TCRbeta CDR3 regions from genomic DNA. The source study handled its data this way. Within the assay, amplification of reference gene primers was used to estimate how many nucleated cells each sample contained. Sequence reads were collapsed and filtered to measure the absolute abundance of every unique TCRbeta CDR3 rearrangement. For each sample, productive Simpson clonality was calculated by taking the square root of Simpson's diversity index across productive rearrangements. TCRdb's version of the immuneACCESS table is confined to in-frame rearrangements and falls short of the full clone set. An unresolved V gene accounts for under half of the shortfall where checked; the remainder is of unknown origin. V and J calls and clone size are as listed in that table; D and trimming were resolved from the DNA. A total of approximately 460,000 clones appear in this sample, roughly 89% of them only once. Roughly 0.84% of the sample goes to the ten largest clones.

Regarding this clone: The clone's antigen remains unknown. Within one base of it there is no much larger clone, and no base qualities were kept.

Trimming at the junction amounts to 3 bases on V and 6 bases on J, and the germline ends lie 15 bases apart. As encoded in the germline V gene, CDR1 is SQVTM while CDR2 is ANQGSEA. There are 14 amino acids in the CDR3, from cysteine to phenylalanine inclusive. Solely the CDR3 DNA is kept, with 42 bases framed from the first base. The chain employs TRBV29-1 and TRBJ2-1; D gene: possibly TRBD2, on 5 matching bases. Specimen: peripheral blood. The receptor's source is a man younger than 30 with COVID-19, enrolled during active disease. In nucleotides, the sequence is TGCAGCGTTGAGGACTTCGAGCGGCCCAATGAGCAGTTCTTC. Its translation reads: CSVEDFERPNEQFF.